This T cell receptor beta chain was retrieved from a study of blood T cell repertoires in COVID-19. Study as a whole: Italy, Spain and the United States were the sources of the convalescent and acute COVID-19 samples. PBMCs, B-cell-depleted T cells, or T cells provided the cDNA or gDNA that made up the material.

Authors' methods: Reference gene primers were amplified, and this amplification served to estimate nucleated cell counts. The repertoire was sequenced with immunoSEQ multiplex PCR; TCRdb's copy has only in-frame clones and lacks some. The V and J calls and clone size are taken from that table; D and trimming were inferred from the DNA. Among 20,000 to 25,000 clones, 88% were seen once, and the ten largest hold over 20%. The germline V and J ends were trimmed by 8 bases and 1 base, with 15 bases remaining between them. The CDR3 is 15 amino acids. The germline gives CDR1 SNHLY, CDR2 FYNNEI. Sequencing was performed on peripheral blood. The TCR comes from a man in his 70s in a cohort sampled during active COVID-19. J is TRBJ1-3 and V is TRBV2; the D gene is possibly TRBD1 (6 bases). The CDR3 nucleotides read TGTGCCAGCGCGGCCCCCAGGGGTTCTGGAAACACCATATATTTT. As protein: CASAAPRGSGNTIYF.